Below, 10 T cell receptor beta chains from the same sample are listed, as sequenced in a study of breast tumors, draining lymph nodes, adjacent tissues (dated by TCRdb to the mid-2010s). Lymph node samples came from the axillary draining lymph nodes of breast cancer patients. The library was produced with multiplex PCR. Instrument used: Illumina HiSeq 2000. TCRdb ran its own pipeline on the public reads, namely fastp trimming at Q25 and MiXCR clone calling, and kept in-frame beta chains. CDR3 protein sequences are deduplicated, and each keeps its most common genes and DNA. The sample table records around 130,000 distinct CDR3 sequences; 21% of these occur just once. The ten top clones hold about 2.2% of the sample. What was sequenced was axillary lymph node tissue. The receptors here all came from a female donor with breast cancer. Some clones in this sample may be carry-over from other donors' samples.

This clonotype has just a few counts. V gene TRBV12-3 or TRBV12-4 combines with J gene TRBJ1-1, with D unclear. Trimming stripped 4 bases from V and 3 bases from J, with 12 bases between. The CDR3 sequence is 14 residues long. CDR3 in amino acids: CASSWTVVDTEAFF. In DNA, the CDR3 is TGTGCCAGCAGTTGGACCGTAGTGGACACTGAAGCTTTCTTT.

This clonotype came up a few times. CDR3 DNA: TGTGCCAGTACTCAAGACCGAGGAGCTTGGTACAATGAGCAGTTCTTC. Translation: CASTQDRGAWYNEQFF. The rearrangement joins TRBV28 to TRBJ2-1; D unclear. Germline V gene lookup returns CDR1 MDHEN and CDR2 SYDVKM. The CDR3 has 16 residues. The ends were cut back, 9 bases at V and 4 bases at J, with 22 bases in the middle.

This clonotype has ten or more counts. The chain has TRBV28 and TRBJ1-5; no clear D. The CDR3 loop spans 16 amino acids. Germline lookup yields CDR1 MDHEN and CDR2 SYDVKM. With 4 bases removed from V and 3 bases from J, the gap between germline ends came to 16 bases. The CDR3 nucleotides are TGTGCCAGCAGTTCCTTAGTCTTCGACACCAATCAGCCCCAGCATTTT. Its translation is CASSSLVFDTNQPQHF.

With regard to this clonotype: Just one base apart from a much larger clone, this may be a read error. A read error is likely, as this CDR3 ends without the conserved phenylalanine or tryptophan. The chain is built from TRBV6-1 and TRBJ1-2; a weak D match, TRBD1 (6 bases). V lost 5 bases and J lost 5, with 12 bases in between. The CDR3 spans 13 residues. The germline V gene has CDR1 MNHNS and CDR2 SASEGT. The CDR3 bases are TGTGCCAGCAGTTCGGGGGCAGGATATGGCTACACCCTC. This codes for CASSSGAGYGYTL.

V is TRBV6-1 and J is TRBJ2-1; 8 positions agree with TRBD2. Per the germline V gene, CDR1 is MNHNS and CDR2 is SASEGT. The V and J ends lost 4 bases and 5 bases, in that order; junction bases with no gene match: 13. This CDR3 has 17 amino acids. CDR3 bases: TGTGCCAGCAGTGTAGCGGGGCGGGCGGGAGCTGACAATGAGCAGTTCTTC. Translation: CASSVAGRAGADNEQFF.

This clonotype was picked up many times. The chain uses TRBV6-4 and TRBJ2-3; D call uncertain. Looked up from germline, CDR1 is MRHNA and CDR2 is SNTAGT. CDR3 length: 14 amino acids. The ends were cut back, 5 bases at V and 4 bases at J, with 13 bases in the middle. CDR3 bases: TGTGCCAGCAGTTTCGCGGTAGATGCAGATACGCAGTATTTT. It yields the protein CASSFAVDADTQYF.

This clonotype was detected ten times or more. DNA of the CDR3: TGCACCCCAGGGGAGGGGTTAAATAATTCACCCCTCCACTTT. Translated: CTPGEGLNNSPLHF. This chain joins TRBV20-1 and TRBJ1-6; a weak D match, TRBD1 (6 bases). Germline V CDR1 and CDR2: DFQATT, SNEGSKA (reference sequence). The CDR3 is 14 amino acids.

This clonotype was seen ten or more times. This sequence joins TRBV10-2 and TRBJ1-2; D is possibly TRBD1 (6 bases). V lost 3 bases to trimming and J lost 0 bases, with 11 bases between them. From germline, CDR1 is WSHSY and CDR2 SAAADI. The CDR3 length is 15 residues. The CDR3 is CASSEGGGSNYGYTF. CDR3 nucleotide sequence: TGCGCCAGCAGTGAAGGGGGGGGATCTAACTATGGCTACACCTTC.

This clonotype was recorded at least ten times. The V call is TRBV6-5, the J call TRBJ2-1; 10 bases align to TRBD2. V shed 2 bases, J shed 0 bases, and the junction held 7 bases outside the gene matches. CDR1 MNHEY and CDR2 SVGAGI come from the germline V gene. The CDR3 contains 18 residues. CDR3 sequence: CASSYRLAGASSYNEQFF. The CDR3 DNA sequence: TGTGCCAGCAGTTACCGGCTAGCGGGAGCCAGCTCCTACAATGAGCAGTTCTTC.

This clonotype has a count of ten or more. This CDR3 is CASSPVAGLWTGELFF. CDR3 nucleotide sequence: TGTGCCAGCAGCCCAGTGGCGGGACTTTGGACCGGGGAGCTGTTTTTT. The rearrangement uses TRBV7-8 and TRBJ2-2, with D possibly matching TRBD2 (6 bases). The CDR3 has 16 residues. V was pared by 5 bases and J by 5 bases, with 18 bases between. Germline V CDR1 and CDR2: SGHVS, FQNEAQ.